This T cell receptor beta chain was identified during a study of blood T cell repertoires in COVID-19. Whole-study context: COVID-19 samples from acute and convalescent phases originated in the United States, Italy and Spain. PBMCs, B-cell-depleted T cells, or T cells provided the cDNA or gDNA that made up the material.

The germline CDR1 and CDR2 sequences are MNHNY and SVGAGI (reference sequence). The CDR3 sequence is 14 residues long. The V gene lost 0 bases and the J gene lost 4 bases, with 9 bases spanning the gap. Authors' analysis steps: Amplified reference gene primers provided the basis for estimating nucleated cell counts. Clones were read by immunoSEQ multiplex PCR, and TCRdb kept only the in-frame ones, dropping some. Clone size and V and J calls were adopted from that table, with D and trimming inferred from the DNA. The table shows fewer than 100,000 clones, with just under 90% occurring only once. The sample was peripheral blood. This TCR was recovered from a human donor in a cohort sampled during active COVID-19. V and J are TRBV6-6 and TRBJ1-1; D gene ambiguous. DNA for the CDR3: TGTGCCAGCAGTTACTCGAAATTGAGCACTGAAGCTTTCTTT. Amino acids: CASSYSKLSTEAFF.